This T cell receptor (beta chain) was recorded in a study of blood T cell repertoires in COVID-19. The repertoire was sequenced with immunoSEQ multiplex PCR; TCRdb's copy has only in-frame clones and lacks some. The profile covers a few hundred thousand clones, with around 89% appearing a single time and just under 1% taken by the ten largest. Trimming took off 4 bases at V and 0 bases at J, with 11 bases between the two ends. This CDR3 comprises 15 residues. CDR1 MNHEY and CDR2 SVGAGI come from the germline V gene. The chain has TRBV6-5 and TRBJ2-3; possible D gene TRBD2, 5 bases. Sequencing was carried out using peripheral blood. The clonotype comes from a woman aged 40 to 55 who had recovered from COVID-19. The CDR3 DNA sequence: TGTGCCAGCAGTTTCGCGGGCACTAGCACAGATACGCAGTATTTT. It specifies CASSFAGTSTDTQYF.